This T cell receptor beta chain was documented in a study of early T cells in non-severe SARS-CoV-2 infection. TCRdb re-analysed the 5' RACE reads in MiXCR, keeping a single row per CDR3 protein. The sample records 40,000 to 55,000 distinct CDR3 sequences, 23% being singletons. The CDR3 spans 18 residues. J lost 2 bases, V lost 0 bases, and 2 bases had no gene match. Germline CDR1 reads LGHNA; CDR2 reads YNFKEQ. The J gene is TRBJ2-6, the V gene TRBV4-2; 12 bases match TRBD1. The clonotype comes from an adult who was a healthcare worker with PCR-confirmed SARS-CoV-2 infection or an uninfected control (not recorded which). The source material was whole blood, sampled at baseline. For the CDR3, the DNA is TGTGCCAGCAGCCAAGATGGGACAGGGGGCGCTGGGGCCAACGTCCTGACTTTC. This encodes CASSQDGTGGAGANVLTF.